Each of the 26 T cell receptor beta chains below was sequenced from the same sample in a study of blood T cells in healthy people across ages. Alongside a J-beta primer mix, a sample-barcoded 5' primer served in a second PCR lasting roughly 6 to 11 cycles. One entry per CDR3 protein, called by TCRdb with MiXCR from the 5' RACE reads. The sample shows about 640,000 distinct CDR3 sequences, roughly 53% of them seen only once. The sequenced sample was blood. The receptor set was obtained from a man between 60 and 75 years old in good health.

This clonotype has a handful of counts. This sequence joins TRBV29-1 and TRBJ2-7, with D possibly being TRBD1 or TRBD2 (5 bases each). The CDR3 runs 14 residues. The V gene lost 4 bases and the J gene lost 3 bases, with 16 bases spanning the gap. Germline-derived CDR1 and CDR2 are SQVTM and ANQGSEA. In DNA, the CDR3 is TGCAGCGTTGGGGTCCCGGGACGGATCTACGAGCAGTACTTC. It codes for CSVGVPGRIYEQYF.

Turning to this clonotype: This clone may be a read error of a much larger clone one base away. The V call is TRBV6-6, the J call TRBJ2-6; no clear D. Germline CDR1 is MNHNY and CDR2 is SVGAGI (reference sequence). Trimming cost V 2 bases and J 0 bases, with 11 bases left between them. This CDR3 is 17 amino acids long. In DNA, the CDR3 is TGTGCCAGCAGTTACGGCCCAGGATTCTCTGGGGCCAACGTCCTGACTTTC. It codes for CASSYGPGFSGANVLTF.

V gene TRBV12-3 or TRBV12-4 combines with J gene TRBJ2-5, with TRBD1 matching 7 bases. The CDR3 is made up of 14 amino acids. The V and J ends lost 5 bases and 4 bases, in that order; junction bases with no gene match: 7. As DNA, the CDR3 is TGTGCCAGCAGTGGCAGGGGGATGGTAGAGACCCAGTACTTC. Its translation: CASSGRGMVETQYF.

The V call is TRBV27, the J call TRBJ1-5; TRBD1 is a possible D gene (5 bases). The germline V gene encodes CDR1 MNHEY and CDR2 SMNVEV (reference sequence). V lost 8 bases to trimming and J lost 2 bases, with 16 bases between them. The CDR3 has 15 amino acids. Here the CDR3 reads CASRNQGGGNQPQHF. CDR3 DNA: TGTGCCAGCCGGAACCAGGGAGGTGGCAATCAGCCCCAGCATTTT.

Comment on this clonotype: The germline gene is not matched at one end of the junction; a read error may be the cause. V gene TRBV3-1 combines with J gene TRBJ1-2, with D perhaps matching TRBD1 (5 bases). Germline CDR1 is LGHDT and CDR2 is YNNKEL (reference sequence). The CDR3 spans 13 residues. The CDR3 nucleotides read TGTGCCAGCAGTCAAGGGGACGCATTTGGCTACACCTTC. As protein: CASSQGDAFGYTF.

Comment on this clonotype: An end of the junction does not agree with germline; a read error may underlie this. The J gene is TRBJ2-3, the V gene TRBV3-1, with D unclear. The CDR3 has 12 residues. From germline, CDR1 is LGHDT and CDR2 YNNKEL (reference sequence). Written as DNA, the CDR3 is TGTGCCAGCAGCCTACGCACATATACGCAGTATTTT. This codes for CASSLRTYTQYF.

CDR3 residues: CASSQDMGGGWYTEAFF. CDR3 coding DNA: TGCGCCAGCAGCCAAGATATGGGGGGGGGCTGGTACACTGAAGCTTTCTTT. The V gene is TRBV4-1, the J gene TRBJ1-1, with D perhaps TRBD1 (6 bases). Trimming cost V 0 bases and J 3 bases, with 17 bases left between them. This CDR3 spans 17 amino acids. Germline V gene sequence: CDR1 MGHRA, CDR2 YSYEKL.

This clonotype was detected ten times or more. V gene TRBV5-1 combines with J gene TRBJ2-5; tentative D call: TRBD1 (6 bases). V was shortened by 0 bases and J by 0 bases, with 9 bases between the two germline ends. Germline CDR1 SGHRS, CDR2 YFSETQ. The CDR3 loop spans 15 amino acids. CDR3 DNA: TGCGCCAGCAGCTTGGCAGGGGAATACCAAGAGACCCAGTACTTC. Its translation is CASSLAGEYQETQYF.

The J gene is TRBJ2-4, the V gene TRBV3-1; 10 positions match TRBD1. Near its end, the DNA agrees better with TRBJ2-7, so the J call may be wrong. The germline CDR1 and CDR2 sequences are LGHDT and YNNKEL (reference sequence). The CDR3 extends over 15 amino acids. CDR3 bases: TGTGCCAGCAGCCCATCGCGGGGGACAGGGGACGAGCAGTACTTC. Residues: CASSPSRGTGDEQYF.

V usage is TRBV27 and J usage is TRBJ2-5; D ambiguous. The CDR3 is 13 amino acids. Germline V gene data show CDR1 as MNHEY and CDR2 as SMNVEV (reference sequence). Trimming shortened V by 6 bases and J by 5 bases, and 13 bases separated the two germline ends. The CDR3 nucleotides read TGTGCCAGCAGCTCCAGATCCCCGGAGACCCAGTACTTC. Translating gives CASSSRSPETQYF.

This clonotype was observed a handful of times. The chain is built from TRBV29-1 and TRBJ1-2, with D possibly matching TRBD1 (5 bases). This CDR3 is built from 13 residues. The V and J ends lost 1 base and 4 bases respectively, with 10 bases between them. The germline CDR1 and CDR2 sequences are SQVTM and ANQGSEA. CDR3 loop: CSVEVMGGYGYTF. As DNA, the CDR3 is TGCAGCGTTGAAGTTATGGGGGGCTATGGCTACACCTTC.

The V call is TRBV7-9, the J call TRBJ2-1; the match to TRBD2 covers 7 bases. The assigned J gene may be wrong: the sequence end matches TRBJ2-7 better. The CDR3 is made up of 18 amino acids. Germline CDR1 and CDR2: SEHNR and FQNEAQ (reference sequence). CDR3 in amino acids: CASSLSGGGASSYNEQYF. The DNA for the CDR3 is TGTGCCAGCAGCTTATCGGGAGGCGGGGCAAGCTCCTACAATGAGCAGTACTTC.

J is TRBJ2-5 and V is TRBV12-3 or TRBV12-4; 9 bases are a match to TRBD1. The CDR3 length is 15 residues. The junction had 9 bases not matched to a gene; V was cut back by 6 bases and J by 4 bases. For the CDR3, the DNA is TGTGCCAGCAGGCCGAGGACAGGGGCTCGAGAGACCCAGTACTTC. Amino acid sequence: CASRPRTGARETQYF.

This sequence joins TRBV11-2 and TRBJ2-2; unclear D gene. CDR1 and CDR2 from the germline V gene are SGHAT and FQNNGV. V lost 3 bases to trimming and J lost 1 base, with 9 bases between them. The CDR3 has 15 residues. The CDR3: CASSFPMKNTGELFF. CDR3 nucleotide sequence: TGTGCCAGCAGCTTTCCTATGAAGAACACCGGGGAGCTGTTTTTT.

The chain recombines TRBV20-1 with TRBJ2-5; D is unclear. V was clipped by 6 bases and J by 0 bases, with 8 bases between them. The CDR3 has 12 residues. Germline V gene lookup returns CDR1 DFQATT and CDR2 SNEGSKA (reference sequence). CDR3 loop: CSAEANQETQYF. Written as DNA, the CDR3 is TGCAGTGCCGAGGCGAACCAAGAGACCCAGTACTTC.

J is TRBJ2-5 and V is TRBV5-1, with D possibly TRBD2 on 6 matching bases. The CDR3 consists of 18 residues. V gave up 0 bases and J gave up 3 bases, with 21 bases separating them. The V gene's germline CDR1 is SGHRS and CDR2 YFSETQ. In DNA form, the CDR3 reads TGCGCCAGCAGCTTGGCGGGAAGGACTCGGCGGGGAGAAGAGACCCAGTACTTC. It yields the protein CASSLAGRTRRGEETQYF.

This clonotype occurred a few times. The J gene is TRBJ2-5, the V gene TRBV29-1, with TRBD2 matching 8 bases. CDR1 and CDR2 from the germline V gene are SQVTM and ANQGSEA. This CDR3 is built from 13 residues. The CDR3 is CSYLAGPQETQYF. The CDR3 bases are TGCAGTTATTTAGCGGGGCCTCAAGAGACCCAGTACTTC.

This clonotype was picked up one time. The V call is TRBV20-1, the J call TRBJ2-7; 9 bases fit TRBD1. The CDR3 has 15 amino acids. Germline V lookup: CDR1 DFQATT, CDR2 SNEGSKA (reference sequence). Trimming removed 2 bases from V and 3 bases from J; junction bases left unmatched: 8. The CDR3: CSARSGDRALYEQYF. The CDR3 DNA reads as TGCAGTGCTAGATCCGGGGACAGGGCGCTCTACGAGCAGTACTTC.

J is TRBJ2-3 and V is TRBV6-5, with 10 bases matching TRBD2. The CDR3 runs to 16 residues. The trim removed 5 bases at V and 1 base at J, leaving 6 bases unmatched. Germline loops: CDR1 MNHEY, CDR2 SVGAGI. The CDR3 nucleotides are TGTGCCAGCAGTCCGCTAGCGGGGGCCGGCACAGATACGCAGTATTTT. This encodes CASSPLAGAGTDTQYF.

The V and J genes are TRBV3-1 and TRBJ2-3; possibly TRBD1 for D (5 bases). Trimming left V 2 bases short and J 4 bases short, with 10 bases between. CDR1 LGHDT and CDR2 YNNKEL come from the germline V gene (reference sequence). This CDR3 spans 14 amino acids. In DNA, the CDR3 is TGTGCCAGCAGCCAAAATCAGGGTCCAGATACGCAGTATTTT. This encodes CASSQNQGPDTQYF.

The V call is TRBV24-1, the J call TRBJ2-5; no clear D gene. The CDR3 is made up of 14 amino acids. Germline V gene sequence: CDR1 KGHDR, CDR2 SFDVKD. Trimming removed 3 bases at V and 0 bases at J, with 7 bases between. The CDR3 sequence: CATSDNRNQETQYF. The CDR3 nucleotides read TGTGCCACCAGTGATAACCGAAACCAAGAGACCCAGTACTTC.

This clonotype was counted only a few times. The rearrangement links TRBV4-2 to TRBJ2-1; the match to TRBD2 covers 13 bases. CDR3 size: 16 residues. After removal of 3 bases from V and 9 bases from J, the junction contained 8 bases not matched to a gene. The germline V gene encodes CDR1 LGHNA and CDR2 YNFKEQ. CDR3 nucleotide sequence: TGTGCCAGCAGCCAGGGACTAGCGGGGCGTTGGGGTGAGCAGTTCTTC. This encodes CASSQGLAGRWGEQFF.

The genes are TRBV6-5 and TRBJ2-5; D may correspond to TRBD1 or TRBD2 (6 bases each). Trimming took off 5 bases at V and 11 bases at J, with 24 bases between the two ends. The germline V gene has CDR1 MNHEY and CDR2 SVGAGI. The CDR3 is made up of 15 amino acids. The CDR3 nucleotides are TGTGCCAGCAGTCGGGGGCAGGGCGGAGGGAATGAGCAGTACTTC. This codes for CASSRGQGGGNEQYF.

V and J are TRBV20-1 and TRBJ1-1, with a possible D match to TRBD1 (5 bases). The CDR3 runs to 15 residues. The V and J ends lost 0 bases and 1 base respectively, with 12 bases between them. CDR1 is DFQATT and CDR2 is SNEGSKA in the germline V gene (reference sequence). The CDR3 nucleotides are TGCAGTGCTAGAGATCAGGGAAAGGGGAACACTGAAGCTTTCTTT. Its translation: CSARDQGKGNTEAFF.

This clonotype was counted between two and nine times. The CDR3 reads CASSYTPHKGIYGYTF. CDR3 DNA: TGTGCCAGCAGTTATACCCCGCACAAGGGGATCTATGGCTACACCTTC. The genes are TRBV6-5 and TRBJ1-2, with a possible D match to TRBD1 (5 bases). Germline loops: CDR1 MNHEY, CDR2 SVGAGI. This CDR3 has 16 residues. The V and J ends lost 3 bases and 4 bases respectively, with 18 bases between them.

The V gene is TRBV15, the J gene TRBJ2-1, with D unclear. This CDR3 has 15 amino acids. Germline V gives CDR1 LNHNV, CDR2 YYDKDF (reference sequence). Trimming left V 0 bases short and J 6 bases short, with 12 bases between. This CDR3 reads CATSRDLDGANEQFF. CDR3 sequence (DNA): TGTGCCACCAGCAGAGATCTTGACGGAGCCAATGAGCAGTTCTTC.